Each of the 9 T cell receptor beta chains below was sequenced from the same sample in a study of T-cell reconstitution after alpha-beta-depleted transplantation in children. Preparation of the TCRbeta library used unique molecular identifiers. Each CDR3 protein is one row after TCRdb ran MiXCR on the PCR reads. The table has roughly 500,000 distinct CDR3 sequences, around a third seen once. The sequencing used PBMCs from the stem cell graft donor, collected from the stem cell graft. The receptors originated from a human donor who donated a stem cell graft to a child with aplastic anemia.

This clonotype was recorded a few times. As DNA, the CDR3 is TGTGCCAGCACCCCGAGTCTAGCGCTATACAATGAGCAGTTCTTC. It codes for CASTPSLALYNEQFF. The chain employs TRBV28 and TRBJ2-1, with D tentatively TRBD2 (6 bases). This CDR3 region has 15 residues. CDR1 and CDR2 (germline): MDHEN, SYDVKM. V was shortened by 7 bases and J by 4 bases, with 17 bases between the two germline ends.

This chain connects TRBV15 to TRBJ1-5; D is unclear. This CDR3 is 15 amino acids long. CDR1 LNHNV and CDR2 YYDKDF come from the germline V gene (reference sequence). The V end was cut by 1 base, the J end by 2 bases, with 9 bases between. CDR3 DNA: TGTGCCACCAGCAGAGTTAAGGGTGGCAATCAGCCCCAGCATTTT. This gives the protein CATSRVKGGNQPQHF.

This clonotype has more than one count but fewer than ten. The chain employs TRBV19 and TRBJ2-7; 8 bases are a match to TRBD1. CDR3 length: 14 amino acids. Germline-derived CDR1 and CDR2 are LNHDA and SQIVND (reference sequence). V lost 6 bases, J lost 0 bases, and 4 bases stayed unmatched. CDR3 nucleotide sequence: TGTGCCAGTAGCCGGGACAGGCACTCCTACGAGCAGTACTTC. Amino acids: CASSRDRHSYEQYF. Full variable domain (remainder filled in from reference TRBV19 and TRBJ2-7): DGGITQSPKYLFRKEGQNVTLSCEQNLNHDAMYWYRQDPGQGLRLIYYSQIVNDFQKGDIAEGYSVSREKKESFPLTVTSAQKNPTAFYLCASSRDRHSYEQYFGPGTRLTVT.

This clonotype was counted only a few times. The chain is built from TRBV27 and TRBJ2-2; D uncertain. Germline CDR1 reads MNHEY; CDR2 reads SMNVEV (reference sequence). The V end was cut by 4 bases, the J end by 3 bases, with 6 bases between. The CDR3 covers 13 residues. The CDR3, as DNA: TGTGCCAGCAGTTACCTAGACACCGGGGAGCTGTTTTTT. Its translation is CASSYLDTGELFF.

The chain joins TRBV12-3 or TRBV12-4 to TRBJ1-1; a possible D gene is TRBD1 (6 bases). The ends were cut back, 5 bases at V and 7 bases at J, with 17 bases in the middle. The CDR3 is made up of 14 amino acids. CDR3 in DNA: TGTGCCAGCAGTACTACTCAGGGGAAGATTGAAGCTTTCTTT. This translates into CASSTTQGKIEAFF.

The chain recombines TRBV6-1 with TRBJ2-3, with 8 nucleotides matching TRBD1. Germline V lookup: CDR1 MNHNS, CDR2 SASEGT. The CDR3 covers 16 residues. Losses at the gene ends were 5 bases for V and 0 bases for J; bases not matched to a gene: 7. The chain's CDR3 is CASSPLGQESTDTQYF. Here the CDR3 DNA reads TGTGCCAGCAGTCCCCTGGGACAGGAGAGCACAGATACGCAGTATTTT.

The J gene is TRBJ2-4, the V gene TRBV5-1; D remains ambiguous. CDR3 length: 18 residues. CDR1 is SGHRS, CDR2 YFSETQ, per germline. V lost 4 bases, J lost 0 bases, and 20 bases lay in between. CDR3 nucleotides: TGCGCCAGCAGCCTGGGTGGACCTTCGAGCCTAGCCAAAAACATTCAGTACTTC. It encodes CASSLGGPSSLAKNIQYF.

This clonotype was recorded only once. The chain uses TRBV18 and TRBJ1-2, with 7 bases fitting TRBD1. V gave up 3 bases and J gave up 7 bases; unmatched junction bases: 11. Germline lookup yields CDR1 KGHSH and CDR2 LQKENI. CDR3 length equals 15 residues. CDR3 DNA sequence: TGTGCCAGCTCACCCCAAGACAGGGAGCTTAGTGGCTACACCTTC. The encoded protein is CASSPQDRELSGYTF.

The chain links TRBV28 to TRBJ2-4, with 8 bases aligning to TRBD1. The CDR3 has 12 amino acids. Germline CDR1 and CDR2: MDHEN and SYDVKM. V gave up 7 bases and J gave up 8 bases; unmatched junction bases: 4. CDR3 sequence: CASNTQGDIQYF. The CDR3 nucleotides are TGTGCCAGCAATACACAGGGGGACATTCAGTACTTC.